A single sample gave rise to the 22 T cell receptor beta chains below, sequenced in a study of prognosis after radiotherapy for stage I lung cancer. Genomic DNA yielded TCR beta CDR3, amplified by two-round multiplex PCR. First-round PCR used primers specific to each TRBV and TRBJ gene. MiXCR was run by TCRdb on the multiplex PCR reads, yielding one entry per CDR3 protein. The table records over 11,000 distinct CDR3 sequences, about 30% of them present only once. Specimen: PBMCs, collected before or after stereotactic body radiation therapy (not recorded which). The receptors come from a donor over 45 with non-small cell lung cancer.

By share, this clonotype ranks as medium-sized. The chain links TRBV5-1 to TRBJ2-7; D remains ambiguous. The CDR3 contains 12 residues. The germline V gene has CDR1 SGHRS and CDR2 YFSETQ. V dropped 4 bases and J dropped 3 bases, with 8 bases sitting between them. CDR3 loop: CASSASFYEQYF. CDR3 in DNA: TGCGCCAGCAGCGCCTCCTTCTACGAGCAGTACTTC.

Judged by abundance, this clonotype is medium-sized. This chain uses TRBV28 with TRBJ2-7, with D perhaps TRBD2 (6 bases). Trimming stripped 7 bases from V and 3 bases from J, with 22 bases between. The CDR3 contains 16 residues. Germline V gene sequence: CDR1 MDHEN, CDR2 SYDVKM. The CDR3, as DNA: TGTGCCAGCACCTCGGGTGGACTTGGGAGGTACTACGAGCAGTACTTC. This codes for CASTSGGLGRYYEQYF.

Sample share makes this clonotype medium-sized. The chain recombines TRBV11-2 with TRBJ2-3, with D unresolved. Trimming took off 5 bases at V and 0 bases at J, with 3 bases between the two ends. Germline lookup yields CDR1 SGHAT and CDR2 FQNNGV. There are 12 residues in the CDR3. CDR3 DNA: TGTGCCAGCAGCCCAAGCACAGATACGCAGTATTTT. Residues: CASSPSTDTQYF.

Note on this clonotype: A far larger clone is one nucleotide away, so this likely arose from a read error. The chain recombines TRBV6-4 with TRBJ2-7; D uncertain. V was cut by 5 bases and J by 6 bases, with 11 bases left in between. This CDR3 has 12 residues. Germline loops: CDR1 MRHNA, CDR2 SNTAGT. In nucleotides, the CDR3 is TGTGCCAGCAGTTACTTGGTGTCCGAGCAGTACTTC. Residues: CASSYLVSEQYF.

This clonotype was picked up many times. The rearrangement uses TRBV27 and TRBJ1-5; D uncertain. Trimming left V 6 bases short and J 4 bases short, with 10 bases between. Germline V gene data show CDR1 as MNHEY and CDR2 as SMNVEV (reference sequence). The CDR3 has 13 amino acids. The CDR3 DNA sequence: TGTGCCAGCAGAAGGTCAGATAATCAGCCCCAGCATTTT. Amino acids: CASRRSDNQPQHF.

This clonotype appeared many times. The CDR3 DNA reads as TGTGCCAGCAGCCAAGAGCTAGCGGGAGGGCCACGGTACTTC. Encoded protein: CASSQELAGGPRYF. The chain recombines TRBV4-2 with TRBJ2-7; 12 positions agree with TRBD2. The CDR3 is 14 amino acids. From germline, CDR1 is LGHNA and CDR2 YNFKEQ. With V trimmed by 0 bases and J by 12 bases, 6 bases remained unmatched.

Regarding this clonotype: A read error is the likely source, as a far larger clone sits one nucleotide away. The chain joins TRBV6-4 to TRBJ1-6; D is undetermined. Trimming shortened V by 3 bases and J by 4 bases, and 7 bases separated the two germline ends. Germline V gene data show CDR1 as MRHNA and CDR2 as SNTAGT. This CDR3 region has 14 residues. The CDR3: CASSEGRYNSPLHF. CDR3 DNA: TGTGCCAGCAGTGAAGGAAGATATAATTCACCCCTCCACTTT.

This clonotype was seen at least ten times. V and J are TRBV9 and TRBJ2-1, with 7 bases lining up with TRBD2. Germline-derived CDR1 and CDR2 are SGDLS and YYNGEE. V lost 7 bases, J lost 6 bases, and 10 bases stayed unmatched. This CDR3 contains 14 residues. For the CDR3, the DNA is TGTGCCAGCGGGTTGAGCGGGAACAGCAATGAGCAGTTCTTC. It yields the protein CASGLSGNSNEQFF.

As concerns this clonotype: Only one base separates this from a far larger clonotype, so it likely reflects a read error. The chain links TRBV5-1 to TRBJ2-1; D call uncertain. This CDR3 spans 15 amino acids. From germline, CDR1 is SGHRS and CDR2 YFSETQ. In DNA form, the CDR3 reads TGTGCCAGCAGCTCGTCATCTGGCTCCTACAATGAGCAGTTCTTC. This gives the protein CASSSSSGSYNEQFF.

Sample share makes this clonotype medium-sized. The chain has TRBV2 and TRBJ1-5, with unresolved D. This CDR3 is built from 15 residues. Germline values: CDR1 SNHLY, CDR2 FYNNEI. The V end lost 1 base, the J end lost 1 base, and 8 bases lay between the germline ends. CDR3 sequence: CASSEVRLSNQPQHF. CDR3 nucleotide sequence: TGTGCCAGCAGTGAAGTACGTCTAAGCAATCAGCCCCAGCATTTT.

On this clonotype: This likely came from a read error, as a far larger clone is one base away. This chain uses TRBV12-3 or TRBV12-4 with TRBJ2-5; D possibly corresponds to TRBD2 (6 bases). The assigned J gene may be wrong: the sequence end matches TRBJ2-1 better. This CDR3 is built from 15 residues. The CDR3 DNA sequence: TGTGCCAGCACCACCTTGGGGCGGGGTCACAATGAGCAGTTCTTC. This translates into CASTTLGRGHNEQFF.

In this sample, this clonotype turned up many times. This sequence joins TRBV5-1 and TRBJ2-2, with a tentative D call TRBD1 (6 bases). Trimming removed 2 bases at V and 7 bases at J, with 9 bases between. The CDR3 totals 13 residues. CDR1 and CDR2 (germline): SGHRS, YFSETQ. The CDR3 sequence is CASSFSGVGELFF. Written as DNA, the CDR3 is TGCGCCAGCAGCTTTTCAGGGGTCGGGGAGCTGTTTTTT.

A word on this clonotype: One junction end disagrees with the germline gene, perhaps due to a read error. The chain carries TRBV9 and TRBJ2-5, with 8 bases identical to TRBD2. The CDR3 has 16 amino acids. CDR1 is SGDLS, CDR2 YYNGEE, per germline. CDR3 loop: CASRVEGNSGTFTQYF. CDR3 nucleotides: TGTGCCAGCAGAGTAGAAGGGAATAGCGGGACCTTTACCCAGTACTTC.

This clonotype was counted many times. This rearrangement joins TRBV2 to TRBJ1-3, with TRBD1 identical over 10 bases. J gave up 4 bases and V 7 bases, and 13 bases lay outside the gene matches. Germline V lookup: CDR1 SNHLY, CDR2 FYNNEI. The CDR3 spans 17 residues. The CDR3 nucleotides are TGTGCCAGCACGACAGGGGGCCGTCTTAAGTCCGGAAACACCATATATTTT. Its translation: CASTTGGRLKSGNTIYF. The variable domain in full, with the rest retrieved from reference TRBV2 and TRBJ1-3, is EPEVTQTPSHQVTQMGQEVILRCVPISNHLYFYWYRQILGQKVEFLVSFYNNEISEKSEIFDDQFSVERPDGSNFTLKIRSTKLEDSAMYFCASTTGGRLKSGNTIYFGEGSWLTVV.

This clonotype was seen ten or more times. The chain links TRBV3-1 to TRBJ2-5, with D maybe TRBD2 (5 bases). This CDR3 comprises 12 residues. From germline, CDR1 is LGHDT and CDR2 YNNKEL (reference sequence). Trimming removed 1 base from V and 9 bases from J, with 9 bases in between. CDR3 in amino acids: CASSQARAAQYF. CDR3 nucleotide sequence: TGTGCCAGCAGCCAAGCAAGAGCGGCCCAGTACTTC.

To note about this clonotype: It is likely a read error: a sequence one base away is far more abundant. This chain uses TRBV7-2 with TRBJ2-1; D uncertain. This CDR3 comprises 11 residues. Germline V gene lookup returns CDR1 SGHTA and CDR2 FQGNSA. CDR3 sequence reads: CASSLVSEKFF. In nucleotides, the CDR3 is TGTGCCAGCAGCTTAGTCAGTGAGAAGTTCTTC.

This clonotype was observed once. The CDR3 does not close with the conserved phenylalanine or tryptophan, likely indicating a read error. It is unclear where the CDR3 begins or ends on the DNA, so no DNA is shown, and the CDR3 is as TCRdb lists it. The V call is TRBV28, the J call TRBJ1-1; TRBD1, as called in the table, went unchecked against the DNA. Germline CDR1 reads MDHEN; CDR2 reads SYDVKM. The CDR3 numbers 15 amino acids, ends counted. The CDR3 sequence: CASSRRQGYNTEDFL.

This clonotype is classed as medium-sized. CDR3 coding DNA: TGTGCCAGCAGTTCCTTCACTCGGACAGGGTTCTACGAGCAGTACTTC. Its translation: CASSSFTRTGFYEQYF. V and J are TRBV28 and TRBJ2-7; 8 bases line up with TRBD1. Trimming removed 4 bases from V and 3 bases from J; junction bases left unmatched: 11. The CDR3 is made up of 16 amino acids. The germline CDR1 and CDR2 sequences are MDHEN and SYDVKM.

The chain links TRBV15 to TRBJ2-1; 8 nucleotides line up with TRBD2. The J segment lost 6 bases and the V segment lost 6 bases, leaving 7 bases of the junction unmatched. Germline CDR1 and CDR2: LNHNV and YYDKDF (reference sequence). CDR3 size: 14 residues. CDR3 protein: CATRLGTSVNEQFF. The CDR3 DNA reads TGTGCCACCAGACTCGGGACTAGTGTCAATGAGCAGTTCTTC. The full variable domain, in which reference TRBV15 and TRBJ2-1 provide the parts outside the CDR3, is DAMVIQNPRYQVTQFGKPVTLSCSQTLNHNVMYWYQQKSSQAPKLLFHYYDKDFNNEADTPDNFQSRRPNTSFCFLDIRSPGLGDTAMYLCATRLGTSVNEQFFGPGTRLTVL.

By its share, this clonotype is medium-sized. The rearrangement joins TRBV6-1 to TRBJ2-1; tentatively, D is TRBD2 (6 bases). Germline CDR1 MNHNS, CDR2 SASEGT. Trimming took off 9 bases at V and 5 bases at J, with 14 bases between the two ends. The CDR3 contains 13 residues. CDR3 sequence (DNA): TGTGCCAGTACTAGCCGGGTCAACAATGAGCAGTTCTTC. Protein product: CASTSRVNNEQFF.

This clonotype was counted ten times or more. The chain recombines TRBV7-6 with TRBJ2-1; TRBD2 is a possible D gene (7 bases). V lost 1 base and J lost 7, with 17 bases in between. This CDR3 comprises 16 residues. The V gene's germline CDR1 is SGHVS and CDR2 FNYEAQ. The CDR3 sequence: CASSLEGGGSGNEQFF. DNA for the CDR3: TGTGCCAGCAGCTTAGAGGGGGGAGGGTCAGGGAATGAGCAGTTCTTC.

This clonotype came up many times. The chain uses TRBV20-1 and TRBJ2-5, with 7 bases fitting TRBD2. The CDR3 length is 13 residues. V lost 3 bases to trimming and J lost 6 bases; unmatched junction nucleotides: 7. CDR1 DFQATT and CDR2 SNEGSKA come from the germline V gene (reference sequence). The CDR3 reads CSARGGTLQTQYF. CDR3 bases: TGCAGTGCTAGGGGAGGGACCCTTCAGACCCAGTACTTC.